This T cell receptor (beta chain) stems from a study of CD8 T cells in ankylosing spondylitis. The CDR3 sequence is 13 residues long. Trimming cost V 5 bases and J 7 bases, with 12 bases left between them. Germline CDR1 is MDHEN and CDR2 is SYDVKM. In its sample, this clonotype was seen a few times. What it binds is not known. General study results and limits: Within ankylosing spondylitis blood, a TCR beta motif made up of eight or nine highly homologous variants appeared to be characteristic. The clones that were linked to disease were reported to be significantly enriched in matched synovial fluid samples from ankylosing spondylitis patients.

TCRdb re-called the 5' RACE reads through MiXCR, storing one row per CDR3 protein. This table has about 400,000 distinct CDR3 sequences, 20% to 25% appearing once. The receptor comes from a male donor with ankylosing spondylitis. The sample was blood, either unsorted or a sorted T cell fraction (not recorded which). The chain uses TRBV28 and TRBJ2-4, with D hard to call. CDR3 bases: TGTGCCAGCAGTCCACGCACGGGTAACATTCAGTACTTC. The encoded protein is CASSPRTGNIQYF.